This T cell receptor (beta chain) was recorded in a study of T cell repertoires in cytomegalovirus infection. Study-level background: A matching HLA type, together with CMV infection, was signaled by public TCR beta signatures.

Study results and limitations: The ex vivo response was dominated by HLA-C-restricted CMV-specific TCR beta clonotypes.

CDR3 length: 13 residues. V was cut by 6 bases and J by 8 bases, with 11 bases left in between. TCRdb passed the reads through MiXCR, listing each CDR3 protein once. Among about 360,000 distinct CDR3 sequences listed, roughly 20% were seen once. The sample holds a few counts of this clonotype. The target antigen is unknown. The sequence came from a human donor in good health (CMV status not recorded). Some clones in this sample may be carry-over from other donors' samples. Sequenced material: PBMCs. The gene calls are TRBV12-3 or TRBV12-4 and TRBJ1-6, with D hard to call. The CDR3 nucleotides are TGTGCCAGCAGCCCTACTAGGTATTCACCCCTCCACTTT. Translated: CASSPTRYSPLHF.